This T cell receptor beta chain was obtained from a study of identical twins. This clonotype has a handful of counts. With 6 bases clipped from V and 2 bases from J, the junction kept 9 bases outside the gene matches. The CDR3 is 16 amino acids. The germline gives CDR1 MNHNS, CDR2 SASEGT. TCRdb redid the calling of the 5' RACE reads with MiXCR, one entry per CDR3 protein. The data hold just under 650,000 distinct CDR3 sequences, with around 7.5% observed a single time. In addition, the sample was reused for a study of yellow fever vaccine responses in identical twins.

The rearrangement joins TRBV6-1 to TRBJ2-7, with 11 positions matching TRBD2. The sequence was obtained from a woman aged 18 to 35 in good health. The sample was PBMCs. The CDR3 DNA reads TGTGCCAGCAGCAAAGAGGGGACTAGCGGTACCTACGAGCAGTACTTC. The encoded protein is CASSKEGTSGTYEQYF.